The subject of this entry is one TCR beta chain. As yet, its antigen is unknown. This specimen comes from a study of somatic mutations in cytotoxic T cells in rheumatoid arthritis. TCRdb's copy holds only in-frame clones and misses some; the assay was immunoSEQ multiplex PCR. The top ten hold roughly 28% of the sample, which has 15,000 to 20,000 clones, approximately 80% seen once. Each population, CD4+ and CD8+ cells, was isolated by positive magnetic bead selection and checked for purity by flow cytometry. Study-level results: There was no significant difference in CD8+ T-cell clonality between rheumatoid arthritis patients and age-matched healthy controls. Each of about an eighth of the roughly 65 patients had a largest CD8+ clone that made up more than 20% of CD8+ cells.

The sequenced material came from CD8+ T cells sorted from blood. The receptor was derived from an adult with rheumatoid arthritis.

The CDR3 here is CASSRGNQPQHF. The CDR3 bases are TGTGCCAGCAGTAGGGGGAATCAGCCCCAGCATTTT. V is TRBV14 and J is TRBJ1-5; D is possibly TRBD1 (6 bases). The CDR3 sequence is 12 residues long. Trimming took off 6 bases at V and 4 bases at J, with 7 bases between the two ends. Germline CDR1 and CDR2: SGHDN and FVKESK. Combining the CDR3 with reference TRBV14 and TRBJ1-5 gives the whole variable domain EAGVTQFPSHSVIEKGQTVTLRCDPISGHDNLYWYRRVMGKEIKFLLHFVKESKQDESGMPNNRFLAERTGGTYSTLKVQPAELEDSGVYFCASSRGNQPQHFGDGTRLSIL.